This paragraph reports one T cell receptor beta chain. This sample was included in a study of technical replicates of blood from four donors. Sequencing used immunoSEQ multiplex PCR; TCRdb keeps in-frame clones, though not all of them. The table records about 12,000 clones, 85% to 95% of them present only once. The J segment lost 1 base and the V segment lost 6 bases, leaving 5 bases of the junction unmatched. There are 14 residues in the CDR3. Germline CDR1 reads SEHNR; CDR2 reads FQNEAQ (reference sequence). The chain combines TRBV7-9 with TRBJ2-5; 7 nucleotides align to TRBD1. The source material was PBMCs. This TCR came from a human donor in good health. The CDR3: CASRFRDSQETQYF. CDR3 nucleotides: TGTGCCAGCAGGTTTCGGGACAGCCAAGAGACCCAGTACTTC.